These T cell receptor beta chains were read from a single sample in a study of blood T cells in healthy people across ages. TCRdb re-called the 5' RACE reads with MiXCR, one entry per CDR3 protein. The data contain roughly 900,000 distinct CDR3 sequences, about 48% of them singletons. Material for sequencing was blood. The source is a man younger than 40 in good health. Both conserved end residues are part of each CDR3. A D gene is named only where the DNA matches it firmly. Size is omitted from some rows. Given values are once, few, many or a class for expanded clones.

d_call	clone_size	v_call	j_call	cdr3_aa	cdr3_nt
NA	few	TRBV20-1	TRBJ1-5	CSAGGKGSQPQHF	TGCAGTGCTGGAGGGAAGGGAAGCCAGCCCCAGCATTTT
NA	NA	TRBV20-1	TRBJ1-6	CSARDRGGIGSPLHF	TGCAGTGCTAGAGATCGGGGGGGGATAGGGTCACCCCTCCACTTT
NA	NA	TRBV20-1	TRBJ1-2	CSARDPGQNDGYTF	TGCAGTGCTAGAGATCCGGGGCAGAACGATGGCTACACCTTC
TRBD1	NA	TRBV6-1	TRBJ1-2	CASSGDRGGGYTF	TGTGCCAGCAGTGGAGACAGGGGTGGTGGCTACACCTTC
TRBD1	NA	TRBV5-1	TRBJ2-7	CASSGDRVNYEQYF	TGCGCCAGCAGCGGAGACAGGGTCAACTACGAGCAGTACTTC
NA	NA	TRBV27	TRBJ2-4	CASSPGNAGAAIQYF	TGTGCCAGCAGTCCCGGGAACGCTGGGGCTGCCATTCAGTACTTC
TRBD1	few	TRBV7-9	TRBJ1-5	CASSEDRGNQPQHF	TGTGCCAGCAGCGAGGACAGGGGCAATCAGCCCCAGCATTTT
TRBD2	many	TRBV4-1	TRBJ2-7	CASSQGGTYEQYF	TGTGCCAGCAGCCAGGGAGGGACCTACGAGCAGTACTTC
TRBD1	NA	TRBV20-1	TRBJ1-1	CSARYDREKTEAFF	TGCAGTGCTCGATATGACAGGGAGAAGACTGAAGCTTTCTTT
NA	few	TRBV7-9	TRBJ1-4	CASSPGHGTEKLFF	TGTGCCAGCAGCCCTGGACACGGAACTGAAAAACTGTTTTTT
NA	NA	TRBV30	TRBJ2-6	CAWSPANVLTF	TGTGCCTGGAGCCCGGCCAACGTCCTGACTTTC
TRBD2	few	TRBV3-1	TRBJ2-7	CASSQAGLAGGWEQYF	TGTGCCAGCAGCCAAGCCGGACTAGCGGGGGGATGGGAGCAGTACTTC
NA	few	TRBV20-1	TRBJ1-1	CSARAPGSDTEAFF	TGCAGTGCTAGAGCCCCAGGGTCGGACACTGAAGCTTTCTTT
TRBD2	NA	TRBV28	TRBJ2-3	CASSLPSSGATDTQYF	TGTGCCAGCAGTCTCCCATCTAGCGGGGCCACAGATACGCAGTATTTT
NA	NA	TRBV10-3	TRBJ2-2	CAISDVATGELFF	TGTGCCATCAGTGACGTGGCCACCGGGGAGCTGTTTTTT
TRBD2	NA	TRBV5-1	TRBJ2-3	CASSLGTRGADTQYF	TGCGCCAGCAGCCTGGGGACTAGAGGGGCAGATACGCAGTATTTT
NA	few	TRBV12-3/TRBV12-4	TRBJ2-7	CASSFTGPPYEQYF	TGTGCCAGCAGTTTTACCGGACCACCCTACGAGCAGTACTTC
TRBD2	NA	TRBV20-1	TRBJ2-3	CSARASGSDTQYF	TGCAGTGCTCGCGCTAGCGGATCAGATACGCAGTATTTT
TRBD2	NA	TRBV4-1	TRBJ2-5	CASSQVSGGVQETQYF	TGCGCCAGCAGCCAAGTCAGCGGGGGGGTTCAAGAGACCCAGTACTTC
NA	NA	TRBV20-1	TRBJ1-2	CSARGLTRGYGYTF	TGCAGTGCTAGAGGCCTGACTCGGGGCTATGGCTACACCTTC
TRBD1	NA	TRBV6-5	TRBJ1-2	CASNWVGTGYGMSGYTF	TGTGCCAGCAATTGGGTGGGGACAGGGTACGGTATGAGTGGCTACACCTTC
TRBD1	NA	TRBV28	TRBJ1-1	CASSSGGTGTEAFF	TGTGCCAGCAGTTCAGGGGGAACGGGAACCGAAGCTTTCTTT
NA	few	TRBV4-2	TRBJ2-5	CASSQGTLQETQYF	TGTGCCAGCAGCCAGGGGACCCTACAAGAGACCCAGTACTTC
TRBD1	NA	TRBV12-3/TRBV12-4	TRBJ1-4	CASSSAARGVGEKLFF	TGTGCCAGCAGTTCCGCGGCCAGGGGGGTGGGAGAAAAACTGTTTTTT
NA	NA	TRBV20-1	TRBJ1-4	CSAKRRNEKLFF	TGCAGTGCTAAGCGGAGAAACGAAAAACTGTTTTTT
NA	NA	TRBV27	TRBJ2-7	CASSPRGSHYEQYF	TGTGCCAGCAGTCCTAGGGGGTCCCACTACGAGCAGTACTTC
TRBD2	few	TRBV10-3	TRBJ2-1	CAISEPTSGTHNEQFF	TGTGCCATCAGTGAGCCGACTAGCGGGACACACAATGAGCAGTTCTTC
NA	NA	TRBV7-2	TRBJ2-7	CASKIRVYSYEQYF	TGTGCCAGCAAGATCAGGGTGTACTCCTACGAGCAGTACTTC
NA	NA	TRBV20-1	TRBJ2-4	CSASTGQNIQYF	TGCAGTGCTAGTACAGGCCAAAACATTCAGTACTTC
TRBD2	NA	TRBV30	TRBJ2-7	CACHQAGLAGPRSSYEQYF	TGTGCCTGCCACCAGGCTGGACTAGCGGGACCTCGCTCCTCCTACGAGCAGTACTTC
NA	NA	TRBV3-1	TRBJ1-6	CASSQGQRDPLHF	TGTGCCAGCAGCCAAGGACAACGGGATCCCCTCCACTTT
NA	few	TRBV27	TRBJ2-7	CASSFSLGSVLYEQYF	TGTGCCAGCAGTTTCAGCTTAGGGTCCGTTTTGTACGAGCAGTACTTC
TRBD1	NA	TRBV27	TRBJ1-6	CASTPGGQGSSPLHF	TGTGCCAGCACCCCGGGAGGACAGGGGAGTTCACCCCTCCACTTT
TRBD1	NA	TRBV28	TRBJ2-1	CASSSQDRIDEQFF	TGTGCCAGCAGTTCCCAGGACAGGATCGATGAGCAGTTCTTC
TRBD1	NA	TRBV20-1	TRBJ1-5	CSARDITRTGNQPQHF	TGCAGTGCTAGAGATATAACGAGGACAGGAAATCAGCCCCAGCATTTT
NA	many	TRBV5-1	TRBJ1-2	CASSLGDGNYGYTF	TGTGCCAGCAGCTTGGGGGACGGCAACTATGGCTACACCTTC
NA	many	TRBV7-2	TRBJ2-1	CASSLGGTPLYNEQFF	TGTGCCAGCAGCTTAGGGGGGACTCCCCTGTACAATGAGCAGTTCTTC
NA	NA	TRBV4-3	TRBJ2-2	CASSQGLALRTGELFF	TGCGCCAGCAGCCAAGGGCTAGCCTTGAGGACCGGGGAGCTGTTTTTT
TRBD2	NA	TRBV20-1	TRBJ2-3	CSARAGTSGADTQYF	TGCAGTGCTAGAGCCGGGACTAGCGGGGCAGATACGCAGTATTTT
NA	few	TRBV12-3/TRBV12-4	TRBJ2-3	CASSFRGERDTQYF	TGTGCCAGCAGTTTCAGGGGGGAGCGAGATACGCAGTATTTT